A single T cell receptor beta chain is shown here with its context. Blood samples measuring roughly 2.5 ml were taken per donor. Per germline, CDR1 DFQATT and CDR2 SNEGSKA (reference sequence). This CDR3 has 13 amino acids. This specimen belongs to a study of monozygotic twins with inflammatory bowel disease. TCRdb reprocessed the 5' RACE reads, keeping one entry per CDR3 protein, no DNA. This sample's table has roughly 330,000 distinct CDR3 sequences. This TCR derives from a human donor with ulcerative colitis or Crohn's disease, or a healthy co-twin of an affected twin (not recorded which). Sequencing input: blood. V and J are TRBV20-1 and TRBJ2-2; the D gene TCRdb calls, TRBD1, cannot be checked with no DNA. The CDR3: CSAPKTGSGELFF.